Each of the 9 T cell receptor beta chains below was sequenced from the same sample in a study of human T cells and chemical hapten exposure. From the RACE reads, TCRdb called clonotypes with MiXCR, one entry per CDR3 protein. Of roughly 150,000 distinct CDR3 sequences detected, about 30% appear once; the ten largest clones hold roughly 2%. Sample time point: patch test 3, about 24 weeks after DPC sensitization. Regarding treatment: therapeutic diphenylcyclopropenone sensitization with weekly scalp DPC. The sample consisted of whole blood, taken in connection with sensitization to the hapten diphenylcyclopropenone (DPC). Receptor source: a woman aged 18-29 years with alopecia areata. Some clones in this sample may be carry-over from other donors' samples.

This clonotype has just a few counts. V is TRBV6-5 and J is TRBJ2-1; TRBD2 matches at 11 bases. In germline, CDR1 is MNHEY, CDR2 SVGAGI. V gave up 7 bases and J gave up 6 bases; unmatched junction bases: 8. The CDR3 extends over 15 amino acids. The CDR3 reads CASTLGTSGSNEQFF. Here the CDR3 DNA reads TGTGCCAGCACCCTAGGCACTAGCGGGAGCAATGAGCAGTTCTTC.

This chain links TRBV12-3 or TRBV12-4 with TRBJ1-2; no firm D call. The CDR3 sequence is 13 residues long. Trimming cost V 0 bases and J 7 bases, with 9 bases left between them. CDR3 nucleotides: TGTGCCAGCAGTTTAGCAGTGGGGTCTGGCTACACCTTC. It codes for CASSLAVGSGYTF.

The table lists this clonotype with a few counts. The chain has TRBV6-2 or TRBV6-3 and TRBJ2-7, with D possibly being TRBD2 (6 bases). Germline V gene data show CDR1 as MNHEY and CDR2 as SVGEGT. Trimming left V 2 bases short and J 6 bases short, with 17 bases between. The length of the CDR3 is 15 residues. The CDR3 sequence is CASSYVLLGGSEQYF. The CDR3 DNA follows: TGTGCCAGCAGTTACGTCCTACTTGGGGGGAGCGAGCAGTACTTC.

This chain links TRBV20-1 with TRBJ2-7; 10 bases map to TRBD1. The germline CDR1 and CDR2 sequences are DFQATT and SNEGSKA (reference sequence). The CDR3 is made up of 12 amino acids. The V segment lost 5 bases and the J segment 5 bases; nucleotides outside the gene matches: 3. CDR3 residues: CSAWTGGDEQYF. In DNA, the CDR3 is TGCAGTGCTTGGACAGGGGGGGACGAGCAGTACTTC.

This clonotype was observed a handful of times. In DNA, the CDR3 is TGTGCCAGCAGCTTCGGACTAGGGGCCCCCAATGAGCAGTTCTTC. Its protein is CASSFGLGAPNEQFF. J is TRBJ2-1 and V is TRBV7-8, with 7 bases that match TRBD2. The CDR3 consists of 15 residues. CDR1 is SGHVS and CDR2 is FQNEAQ in the germline V gene. V lost 3 bases to trimming and J lost 6 bases; unmatched junction nucleotides: 8.

This clonotype was seen only a few times. V and J are TRBV29-1 and TRBJ2-5; D is perhaps TRBD1 or TRBD2 (5 bases each). Trimming took off 6 bases at V and 7 bases at J, with 15 bases between the two ends. CDR3 length equals 12 residues. Germline values: CDR1 SQVTM, CDR2 ANQGSEA. CDR3 loop: CSVGDLIGTQYF. CDR3 coding DNA: TGCAGCGTAGGGGACCTAATTGGGACCCAGTACTTC. Based on the CDR3 plus reference TRBV29-1 and TRBJ2-5, the full variable domain is SAVISQKPSRDICQRGTSLTIQCQVDSQVTMMFWYRQQPGQSLTLIATANQGSEATYESGFVIDKFPISRPNLTFSTLTVSNMSPEDSSIYLCSVGDLIGTQYFGPGTRLLVL.

This chain links TRBV7-6 with TRBJ2-1; a possible D gene is TRBD2 (6 bases). The CDR3 sequence is 14 residues long. V was pared by 5 bases and J by 4 bases, with 12 bases between. In germline, CDR1 is SGHVS, CDR2 FNYEAQ. CDR3 bases: TGTGCCAGCAGCGCGCGGGGCCTATACAATGAGCAGTTCTTC. Translated, it gives CASSARGLYNEQFF.

This clonotype came up many times. The gene calls are TRBV11-2 and TRBJ2-1; D is undetermined. The V and J ends lost 2 bases and 0 bases respectively, with 8 bases between them. Germline-derived CDR1 and CDR2 are SGHAT and FQNNGV. The CDR3 runs 15 residues. As DNA, the CDR3 is TGTGCCAGCAGCTTACTGGGAAGCTCCTACAATGAGCAGTTCTTC. It specifies CASSLLGSSYNEQFF.

This chain links TRBV29-1 with TRBJ2-5, with TRBD2 matching over 8 bases. The trim removed 5 bases at V and 4 bases at J, leaving 3 bases unmatched. CDR1 SQVTM and CDR2 ANQGSEA come from the germline V gene. The CDR3 has 12 amino acids. The CDR3 loop reads CSVRLAGETQYF. The DNA for the CDR3 is TGCAGCGTTCGTCTAGCGGGAGAGACCCAGTACTTC.